This is a list of T cell receptor beta chains from one sample in a study of CD8+CD57+ T cells in acquired aplastic anemia. TCRdb reprocessed the reads with MiXCR, giving one entry per CDR3 protein. The sample gives approximately 200,000 distinct CDR3 sequences, about half of which show up once; approximately 20% is in the top ten. The material sequenced was sorted CD4+, CD8+, or CD8+CD57+ T cells (not recorded which) from PBMCs. These receptors all stem from a human donor with aplastic anemia. Each CDR3 is given with its conserved first and last residue. The D gene is left open where the match is weak. The size of a clone is reported for some rows only, either as once, few or many, or as a class for expanded clones.

j_call,v_call,clone_size,d_call,cdr3_aa,cdr3_nt
TRBJ2-1,TRBV7-3,-,TRBD2,CASSLMGKREGEQFF,TGTGCCAGCAGCTTAATGGGCAAGCGGGAGGGTGAGCAGTTCTTC
TRBJ2-1,TRBV20-1,many,TRBD1,CSARVGTGNNNEQFF,TGCAGTGCTAGAGTGGGGACAGGGAACAACAATGAGCAGTTCTTC
TRBJ1-6,TRBV19,few,TRBD1,CASSQQGGEGSPLHF,TGTGCCAGTAGTCAACAGGGGGGGGAAGGTTCACCCCTCCACTTT
TRBJ1-1,TRBV5-1,many,-,CASSPGKNTEAFF,TGCGCCAGCAGCCCTGGGAAGAACACTGAAGCTTTCTTT
TRBJ1-4,TRBV14,-,TRBD1,CASSQGLTGYGEKLFF,TGTGCCAGCAGCCAAGGATTGACAGGGTATGGTGAAAAACTGTTTTTT
TRBJ1-1,TRBV7-9,once,TRBD1,CASSLGTGGGTEAFF,TGTGCCAGCAGCTTAGGGACAGGGGGCGGCACTGAAGCTTTCTTT
TRBJ1-2,TRBV9,many,-,CASGLADGGGYTF,TGTGCCAGCGGCCTCGCGGACGGCGGGGGCTACACCTTC
TRBJ2-5,TRBV19,many,-,CASSSGSQETQYF,TGTGCCAGCTCCTCCGGGTCCCAAGAGACCCAGTACTTC
TRBJ1-2,TRBV10-3,once,-,CAISSQDYGYTF,TGTGCCATCAGTTCTCAGGATTATGGCTACACCTTC
TRBJ2-2,TRBV5-1,many,TRBD2,CASSLGLAKNTGELFF,TGCGCCAGCAGCTTGGGACTAGCCAAGAACACCGGGGAGCTGTTTTTT
TRBJ2-6,TRBV7-3,-,TRBD2,CASSFRLAGANVLTF,TGTGCCAGCAGCTTCCGACTAGCGGGGGCCAACGTCCTGACTTTC
TRBJ1-5,TRBV20-1,-,-,CSGGAKSNQPQHF,TGCAGCGGGGGGGCCAAGAGCAATCAGCCCCAGCATTTT
TRBJ2-3,TRBV20-1,-,TRBD2,CSARLPSGEPDTQYF,TGCAGTGCTAGACTTCCTAGCGGGGAGCCAGATACGCAGTATTTT
TRBJ1-1,TRBV6-1,-,TRBD1,CASSEMPGQGHTEAFF,TGTGCCAGCAGTGAGATGCCGGGACAGGGGCACACTGAAGCTTTCTTT
TRBJ2-1,TRBV7-2,-,TRBD2,CASSLVSSGGYNEQFF,TGTGCCAGCAGCTTAGTCTCCAGCGGGGGCTACAATGAGCAGTTCTTC
TRBJ1-2,TRBV19,-,-,CASSGPGGYTF,TGTGCCAGTAGTGGGCCAGGGGGCTACACCTTC